The 8 T cell receptor beta chains presented below share a single source sample, sequenced in a study of blood T cell repertoires in COVID-19. The data were produced by immunoSEQ multiplex PCR, yet TCRdb's version contains in-frame clones alone and is incomplete. The sample gives about 380,000 clones, more than 75% of which show up once; 0.85% to 1.2% is in the top ten. The material sequenced was peripheral blood. These receptor sequences come from a human donor with acute or convalescent COVID-19. The donor label of this sample is uncertain.

The chain is built from TRBV7-9 and TRBJ1-1, with 7 positions matching TRBD1. The CDR3 is 17 residues long. Trimming at V came to 4 bases and at J to 3 bases, leaving 14 bases not matched to a gene. Germline V gives CDR1 SEHNR, CDR2 FQNEAQ (reference sequence). CDR3 region: CASSSFRQGSPDTEAFF. The CDR3, as DNA: TGTGCCAGCAGCTCCTTCAGACAGGGATCCCCGGACACTGAAGCTTTCTTT.

The gene calls are TRBV7-9 and TRBJ1-1, with TRBD1 matching over 8 bases. Germline CDR1 SEHNR, CDR2 FQNEAQ (reference sequence). Trimming removed 2 bases from V and 5 bases from J; junction bases left unmatched: 7. The CDR3 totals 15 residues. The CDR3 spells CASSLSGGAGTEAFF. As DNA, the CDR3 is TGTGCCAGCAGCTTATCAGGGGGCGCGGGGACTGAAGCTTTCTTT.

This clone occurred a few times. CDR3 sequence: CAWREGTGNGIQYF. The CDR3 coding sequence is TGTGCCTGGAGGGAAGGGACAGGGAATGGCATTCAGTACTTC. The gene calls are TRBV30 and TRBJ2-4; 9 bases fit TRBD1. This CDR3 contains 14 residues. The germline V gene has CDR1 GTSNPN and CDR2 SVGIG (reference sequence). V lost 3 bases and J lost 9; bases outside the gene matches: 9. Drawing the rest from reference TRBV30 and TRBJ2-4, the complete variable domain is SQTIHQWPATLVQPVGSPLSLECTVEGTSNPNLYWYRQAAGRGLQLLFYSVGIGQISSEVPQNLSASRPQDRQFILSSKKLLLSDSGFYLCAWREGTGNGIQYFGAGTRLSVL.

A single count supports this clone. A much larger clonotype is one base distant, so this may be a read error. The rearrangement joins TRBV6-4 to TRBJ1-1, with D possibly matching TRBD1 (6 bases). The V and J ends lost 8 bases and 1 base respectively, with 11 bases between them. The CDR3 is 13 residues long. Germline V gene sequence: CDR1 MRHNA, CDR2 SNTAGT. In nucleotides, the CDR3 is TGTGCCAGCCGACTCAGGGGGAACACTGAAGCTTTCTTT. Translating gives CASRLRGNTEAFF.

This chain joins TRBV7-2 and TRBJ2-7, with 8 positions matching TRBD2. This CDR3 is 15 amino acids long. Trimming took 1 base from V and 4 from J; bases not matched to a gene: 6. Per germline, CDR1 SGHTA and CDR2 FQGNSA. The CDR3 is CASSLGGRTIYEQYF. The CDR3 nucleotides read TGTGCCAGCAGCTTAGGCGGGAGGACGATATACGAGCAGTACTTC.

CDR3 residues: CASSQGGRVDEKLFF. In DNA, the CDR3 is TGTGCCAGCAGCCAAGGTGGCAGGGTTGATGAAAAACTGTTTTTT. The gene calls are TRBV3-1 (or the pseudogene TRBV3-2) and TRBJ1-4, with a tentative D call TRBD1 (5 bases). With 1 base removed from V and 6 bases from J, the gap between germline ends came to 12 bases. In germline, CDR1 is LGHDT, CDR2 YNNKEL (reference sequence). The CDR3 spans 15 residues.

This clone was counted once. V is TRBV25-1 and J is TRBJ2-5, with 9 bases that match TRBD2. CDR1 is MGHDK, CDR2 SYGVNS, per germline. With V trimmed by 3 bases and J by 2 bases, 13 bases remained unmatched. The CDR3 has 18 amino acids. This CDR3 is CASSDRSGGRLRQETQYF. The CDR3 DNA follows: TGTGCCAGCAGTGACCGTAGCGGGGGCCGACTGCGTCAAGAGACCCAGTACTTC.

The V call is TRBV5-1, the J call TRBJ1-2; D may be TRBD1 (6 bases). This CDR3 has 15 residues. Germline V gene sequence: CDR1 SGHRS, CDR2 YFSETQ. Trimming removed 0 bases from V and 6 bases from J, with 15 bases in between. The CDR3 here is CASSLGAGALNGYTF. The CDR3 nucleotides are TGCGCCAGCAGCTTGGGGGCAGGGGCTTTGAATGGCTACACCTTC.